This TCR beta chain is from a study of cytomegalovirus exposure and HLA in healthy donors. CDR1 is SGHRS and CDR2 is YFSETQ in the germline V gene. CDR3 length equals 16 residues. The junction had 4 bases not matched to a gene; V was cut back by 3 bases and J by 3 bases. This PCR relied on a set of 60 Vbeta primers and 13 Jbeta primers. Assay used: immunoSEQ multiplex PCR; TCRdb lists only in-frame clones, some missing. The table lists 270,000 or so clones, approximately 91% of them singletons, with 1.7% in the top ten. Study conclusions and caveats: In a later analysis, several top co-occurrence clusters appeared linked to parvovirus B19, influenza, CMV and Epstein-Barr virus.

Notes on this clone: The antigen is unknown.

Input material: PBMCs. The chain joins TRBV5-1 to TRBJ2-1; 12 bases fit TRBD2. The TCR originated in a girl aged 2-10 years in good health and CMV-seronegative. The CDR3 loop is CASSSGLAGYYNEQFF. The CDR3 bases are TGCGCCAGCAGCTCCGGACTAGCGGGGTACTACAATGAGCAGTTCTTC.